This is a list of T cell receptor beta chains from one sample in a study of blood T cell repertoires in COVID-19. Some clones are missing from TCRdb's copy, which holds only in-frame ones; the method was immunoSEQ multiplex PCR. Among 95,000 to 150,000 clones listed, more than 60% were seen once. The material sequenced was peripheral blood. These receptors came from a man between 65 and 85 years old with acute or convalescent COVID-19. Both conserved end residues are part of each CDR3. The D gene is left open where the match is weak. The size of a clone is reported for some rows only, either as once, few or many, or as a class for expanded clones.

clone_size	v_call	j_call	d_call	cdr3_aa	cdr3_nt
NA	TRBV7-7	TRBJ2-7	NA	CASSLGAGAYEQYF	TGTGCTAGCAGCTTAGGTGCAGGGGCCTACGAGCAGTACTTC
NA	TRBV4-1	TRBJ1-2	TRBD1	CASSPFGQGNYGYTF	TGCGCCAGCAGCCCTTTCGGACAGGGGAACTATGGCTACACCTTC
NA	TRBV7-9	TRBJ2-2	NA	CASSGERVFGTGELFF	TGTGCCAGCAGCGGGGAGAGGGTCTTTGGCACCGGGGAGCTGTTTTTT
NA	TRBV3-1/TRBV3-2	TRBJ2-7	TRBD1	CASSRRGRDRGIYEQYF	TGTGCCAGCAGCCGTCGAGGGCGGGACAGGGGAATCTACGAGCAGTACTTC
NA	TRBV27	TRBJ2-7	TRBD1	CASSLRPRDRGHEQYF	TGTGCCAGCAGTTTACGGCCACGGGACAGGGGACACGAGCAGTACTTC
NA	TRBV2	TRBJ2-1	TRBD1	CASSEGFVRGYNEQFF	TGTGCCAGCAGTGAAGGGTTCGTCAGGGGGTACAATGAGCAGTTCTTC
NA	TRBV6-5	TRBJ2-2	NA	CASTPRRGLGGELFF	TGTGCCAGCACACCTCGGAGGGGGCTTGGCGGGGAGCTGTTTTTT
few	TRBV9	TRBJ1-4	NA	CASSVNPAGEKLFF	TGTGCCAGCAGCGTAAATCCTGCAGGGGAAAAACTGTTTTTT
NA	TRBV29-1	TRBJ2-2	NA	CSVAKSRWETGELFF	TGCAGCGTTGCTAAGTCCCGGTGGGAGACCGGGGAGCTGTTTTTT
NA	TRBV5-1	TRBJ2-1	TRBD2	CASSLVPSGDYNEQFF	TGCGCCAGCAGCTTGGTCCCTAGCGGGGATTACAATGAGCAGTTCTTC
NA	TRBV5-1	TRBJ2-3	TRBD2	CASSLSAGGTTDTQYF	TGCGCCAGCAGCTTGTCAGCGGGGGGGACCACAGATACGCAGTATTTT
NA	TRBV9	TRBJ2-7	TRBD2	CASSRSGGSYEQYF	TGTGCCAGCAGTCGTAGCGGGGGGAGCTACGAGCAGTACTTC
NA	TRBV7-8	TRBJ2-1	NA	CASSSTRNEQFF	TGTGCCAGCAGCTCCACGAGGAATGAGCAGTTCTTC
NA	TRBV6-5	TRBJ2-5	TRBD1	CASSPRQGTETQYF	TGTGCCAGCAGTCCCCGACAGGGGACAGAGACCCAGTACTTC
NA	TRBV6-2/TRBV6-3	TRBJ1-2	NA	CASSYSSRNIYGYTF	TGTGCCAGCAGTTACTCGTCCAGGAACATCTATGGCTACACCTTC
NA	TRBV3-1/TRBV3-2	TRBJ1-6	NA	CASSQIRQSYSPLHF	TGTGCCAGCAGCCAGATTCGACAGAGCTATTCACCCCTCCACTTT
NA	TRBV2	TRBJ2-6	TRBD1	CASRFYGTGVPGANVLTF	TGTGCCAGCAGGTTCTACGGGACAGGGGTGCCTGGGGCCAACGTCCTGACTTTC
NA	TRBV7-6	TRBJ2-7	NA	CASSQPFDRSGEQYF	TGTGCCAGCAGCCAACCTTTTGACAGGTCGGGAGAGCAGTACTTC
NA	TRBV11-1	TRBJ1-2	NA	CASSLSRGTANYGYTF	TGTGCCAGCAGCTTGAGCAGGGGAACGGCTAACTATGGCTACACCTTC
once	TRBV14	TRBJ1-1	TRBD1	CASSPLPGGRTEAFF	TGTGCCAGCAGCCCCCTTCCAGGGGGCAGGACTGAAGCTTTCTTT
NA	TRBV9	TRBJ2-5	TRBD2	CASNKRGAYETQYF	TGTGCCAGCAACAAGCGGGGGGCGTATGAGACCCAGTACTTC
NA	TRBV6-1	TRBJ2-7	TRBD1	CASSEGLDRGYEQYF	TGTGCCAGCAGTGAAGGGTTGGACAGGGGCTACGAGCAGTACTTC
NA	TRBV7-8	TRBJ2-1	NA	CASSYYRTPGYNEQFF	TGTGCCAGCAGCTATTACCGGACCCCAGGGTACAATGAGCAGTTCTTC
NA	TRBV5-6	TRBJ1-1	TRBD1	CASSPVGQGAGGLTEAFF	TGTGCCAGCAGCCCCGTGGGACAGGGGGCGGGGGGGCTCACTGAAGCTTTCTTT
NA	TRBV3-1/TRBV3-2	TRBJ2-7	NA	CASSQASSGVEQYF	TGTGCCAGCAGCCAAGCGAGTTCGGGGGTAGAGCAGTACTTC
NA	TRBV28	TRBJ2-6	TRBD1	CASNPTGEPGANVLTF	TGTGCCAGCAACCCGACAGGGGAGCCTGGGGCCAACGTCCTGACTTTC
NA	TRBV4-1	TRBJ1-5	NA	CASSQDGRLQPQHF	TGCGCCAGCAGCCAAGACGGCAGGCTGCAGCCCCAGCATTTT
NA	TRBV2	TRBJ1-5	NA	CASSGNGGYQPQHF	TGTGCCAGCAGTGGAAACGGGGGATATCAGCCCCAGCATTTT
NA	TRBV2	TRBJ1-5	TRBD1	CASSTGWDRAVGQPQHF	TGTGCCAGCAGTACGGGATGGGACAGGGCAGTAGGGCAGCCCCAGCATTTT
NA	TRBV6-2/TRBV6-3	TRBJ1-2	NA	CASSYADRYGYTF	TGTGCCAGCAGTTACGCGGATCGCTATGGCTACACCTTC
medium-sized	TRBV14	TRBJ2-7	NA	CASSPFPGGGTSYEQYF	TGTGCCAGCAGCCCCTTCCCGGGGGGCGGTACCTCCTACGAGCAGTACTTC
NA	TRBV5-1	TRBJ2-7	TRBD1	CASSFQGQTYEQYF	TGCGCCAGCAGCTTTCAGGGACAGACCTACGAGCAGTACTTC
NA	TRBV10-3	TRBJ1-6	TRBD1	CAIRSLVTGESPLHF	TGTGCCATCAGATCATTAGTAACAGGGGAATCACCCCTCCACTTT
NA	TRBV7-9	TRBJ1-2	NA	CASSPGANYGYTF	TGTGCCAGCAGCCCAGGGGCTAACTATGGCTACACCTTC
NA	TRBV19	TRBJ1-4	NA	CASSKAKIATNEKLFF	TGTGCCAGTAGTAAAGCTAAGATCGCAACTAATGAAAAACTGTTTTTT
many	TRBV6-2/TRBV6-3	TRBJ1-5	TRBD1	CASSLAGGLSNQPQHF	TGTGCCAGCAGTTTGGCAGGGGGCTTGAGCAATCAGCCCCAGCATTTT
NA	TRBV6-1	TRBJ1-3	TRBD1	CASSAVTGTVGNTIYF	TGTGCCAGCAGTGCTGTGACAGGGACTGTTGGAAACACCATATATTTT
NA	TRBV11-1	TRBJ1-1	TRBD1	CASSFRQGMREAFF	TGTGCCAGCAGCTTTCGACAGGGGATGCGTGAAGCTTTCTTT
NA	TRBV3-1/TRBV3-2	TRBJ2-2	NA	CASSQAVGELFF	TGTGCCAGCAGCCAAGCCGTCGGGGAGCTGTTTTTT
NA	TRBV5-1	TRBJ1-6	NA	CASSLGPRGNSPLHF	TGCGCCAGCAGCTTGGGGCCCAGGGGAAATTCACCCCTCCACTTT
NA	TRBV5-5	TRBJ2-1	NA	CASSLGPDNEQFF	TGTGCCAGCAGCTTGGGGCCCGATAATGAGCAGTTCTTC
NA	TRBV7-3	TRBJ1-1	NA	CASSSDSAMNTEAFF	TGTGCCAGCAGCTCGGACAGTGCCATGAACACTGAAGCTTTCTTT
few	TRBV21-1	TRBJ2-1	NA	CASSKDGTSGGYNEQFF	TGTGCCAGCAGCAAAGACGGGACTAGCGGGGGGTACAATGAGCAGTTCTTC
NA	TRBV4-3	TRBJ1-1	NA	CASSQVLQFTEAFF	TGCGCCAGCAGCCAAGTCCTTCAGTTTACTGAAGCTTTCTTT
NA	TRBV21-1	TRBJ2-5	NA	CASSKNQGKQETQYF	TGTGCCAGCAGCAAAAATCAGGGGAAACAAGAGACCCAGTACTTC
few	TRBV5-1	TRBJ1-1	TRBD1	CASSPRTGANTEAFF	TGCGCCAGCAGCCCCCGGACAGGGGCGAACACTGAAGCTTTCTTT
NA	TRBV14	TRBJ2-7	NA	CASSQAGLGYEQYF	TGTGCCAGCAGCCAAGCAGGGTTGGGCTACGAGCAGTACTTC
NA	TRBV4-2	TRBJ1-5	NA	CASSSTDSYNQPQHF	TGTGCCAGCAGCTCAACCGACAGCTACAATCAGCCCCAGCATTTT
NA	TRBV7-2	TRBJ1-5	NA	CASSLAGAQPQHF	TGTGCCAGCAGCTTAGCAGGGGCTCAGCCCCAGCATTTT
NA	TRBV7-2	TRBJ1-5	TRBD1	CASSTGANQPQHF	TGTGCCAGCAGCACAGGGGCCAATCAGCCCCAGCATTTT